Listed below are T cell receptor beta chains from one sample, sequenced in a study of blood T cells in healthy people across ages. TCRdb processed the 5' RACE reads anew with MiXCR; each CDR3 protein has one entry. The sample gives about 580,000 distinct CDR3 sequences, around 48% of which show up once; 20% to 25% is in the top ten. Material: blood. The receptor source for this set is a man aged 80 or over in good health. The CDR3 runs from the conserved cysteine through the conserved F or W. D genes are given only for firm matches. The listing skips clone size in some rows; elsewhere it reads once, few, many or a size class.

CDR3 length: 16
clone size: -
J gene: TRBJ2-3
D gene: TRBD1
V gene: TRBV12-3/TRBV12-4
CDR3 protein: CASTRGWGQIADTQYF
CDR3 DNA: TGTGCCAGCACCCGTGGATGGGGACAGATCGCAGATACGCAGTATTTT

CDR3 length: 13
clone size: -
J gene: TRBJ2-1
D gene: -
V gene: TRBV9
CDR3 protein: CASGVISYNEQFF
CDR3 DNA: TGTGCCAGCGGGGTTATCTCCTACAATGAGCAGTTCTTC

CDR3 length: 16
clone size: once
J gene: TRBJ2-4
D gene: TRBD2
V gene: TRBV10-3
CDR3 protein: CAISEGGTSGTDIQYF
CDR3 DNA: TGTGCCATCAGTGAGGGGGGGACTAGCGGGACCGACATTCAGTACTTC

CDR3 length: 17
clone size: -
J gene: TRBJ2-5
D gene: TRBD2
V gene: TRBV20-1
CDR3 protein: CSATFPGLADKLRAGYF
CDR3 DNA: TGCAGTGCTACCTTCCCGGGACTAGCGGATAAATTACGAGCCGGGTACTTC

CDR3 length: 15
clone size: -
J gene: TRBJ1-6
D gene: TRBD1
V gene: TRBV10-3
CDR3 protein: CAISAGGTGTSPLHF
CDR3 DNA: TGTGCCATCAGTGCTGGAGGGACAGGGACCTCACCCCTCCACTTT

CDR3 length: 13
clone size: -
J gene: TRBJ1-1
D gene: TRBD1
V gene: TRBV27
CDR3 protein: CASYGQGNTEAFF
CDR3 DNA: TGTGCCAGCTACGGACAGGGCAACACTGAAGCTTTCTTT

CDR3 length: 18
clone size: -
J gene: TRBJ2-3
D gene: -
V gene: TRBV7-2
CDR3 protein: CASSPGSYQEDRTDTQYF
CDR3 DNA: TGTGCCAGCAGCCCAGGTTCCTACCAGGAAGACCGCACAGATACGCAGTATTTT

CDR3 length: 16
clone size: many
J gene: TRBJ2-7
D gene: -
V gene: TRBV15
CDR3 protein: CATSRRRDSLTYEQYF
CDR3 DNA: TGTGCCACCAGCAGGAGACGGGACTCCCTGACCTACGAGCAGTACTTC

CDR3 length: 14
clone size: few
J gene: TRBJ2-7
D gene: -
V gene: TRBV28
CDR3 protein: CASTTYAGAYEQYF
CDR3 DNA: TGTGCCAGCACTACCTACGCAGGGGCCTACGAGCAGTACTTC

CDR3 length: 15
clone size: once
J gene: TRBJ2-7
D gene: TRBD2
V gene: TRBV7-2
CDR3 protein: CASSLAGLAGREQYF
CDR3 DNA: TGTGCCAGCAGCTTAGCAGGACTAGCGGGGCGCGAGCAGTACTTC

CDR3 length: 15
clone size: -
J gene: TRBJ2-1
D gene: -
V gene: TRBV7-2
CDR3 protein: CASSPTMSVYNEQFF
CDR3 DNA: TGTGCCAGCAGCCCGACGATGTCGGTCTACAATGAGCAGTTCTTC

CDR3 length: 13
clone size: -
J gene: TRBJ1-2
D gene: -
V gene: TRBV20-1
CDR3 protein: CSARPPADYGYTF
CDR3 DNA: TGCAGTGCTAGACCCCCGGCGGACTATGGCTACACCTTC

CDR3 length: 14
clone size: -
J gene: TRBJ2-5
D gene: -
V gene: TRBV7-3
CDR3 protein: CASSLSSGARTQYF
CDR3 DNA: TGTGCCAGCAGCTTAAGTTCAGGGGCCAGGACCCAGTACTTC

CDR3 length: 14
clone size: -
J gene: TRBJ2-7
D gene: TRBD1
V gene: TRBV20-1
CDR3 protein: CSASPTGVTGGRYF
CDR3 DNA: TGCAGTGCTAGTCCTACAGGGGTCACGGGCGGGCGGTACTTC

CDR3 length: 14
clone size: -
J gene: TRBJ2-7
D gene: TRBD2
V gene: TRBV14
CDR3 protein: CASSQRTSGNEQYF
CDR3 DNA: TGTGCCAGCAGCCAACGGACTAGCGGGAACGAGCAGTACTTC

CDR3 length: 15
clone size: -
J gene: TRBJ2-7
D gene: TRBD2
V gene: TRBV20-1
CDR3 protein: CSAVNYREGPREQYF
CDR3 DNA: TGCAGTGCGGTTAACTACCGGGAGGGGCCGCGAGAGCAGTACTTC

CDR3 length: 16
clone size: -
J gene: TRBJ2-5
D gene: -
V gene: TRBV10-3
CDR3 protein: CAISESRGADRKTQYF
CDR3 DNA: TGTGCCATCAGTGAGTCGAGAGGGGCTGATCGGAAGACCCAGTACTTC

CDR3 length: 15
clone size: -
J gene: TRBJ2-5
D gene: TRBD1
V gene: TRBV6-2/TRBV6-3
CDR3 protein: CASRLGQGPQATQYF
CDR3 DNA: TGTGCCAGCAGGCTTGGACAGGGCCCACAAGCGACCCAGTACTTC

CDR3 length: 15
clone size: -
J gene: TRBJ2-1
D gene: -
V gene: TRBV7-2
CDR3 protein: CASSLEGGLGNEQFF
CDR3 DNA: TGTGCCAGCAGCTTAGAGGGGGGGCTTGGAAATGAGCAGTTCTTC

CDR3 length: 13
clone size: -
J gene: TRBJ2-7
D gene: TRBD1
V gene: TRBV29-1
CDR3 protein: CSGVRTGMNEQYF
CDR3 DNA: TGCAGCGGCGTGCGGACAGGGATGAACGAGCAGTACTTC

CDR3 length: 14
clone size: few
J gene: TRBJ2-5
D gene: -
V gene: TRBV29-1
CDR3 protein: CSVEGASGPWTQYF
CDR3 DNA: TGCAGCGTTGAGGGGGCTAGCGGTCCATGGACCCAGTACTTC

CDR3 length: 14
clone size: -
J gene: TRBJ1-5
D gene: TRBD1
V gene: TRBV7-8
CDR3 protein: CASSSTGQGQPQHF
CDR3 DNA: TGTGCCAGCAGCTCTACCGGACAGGGTCAGCCCCAGCATTTT

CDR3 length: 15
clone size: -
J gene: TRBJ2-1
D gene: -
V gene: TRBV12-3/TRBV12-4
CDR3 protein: CASRKRVSGYNEQFF
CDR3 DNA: TGTGCCAGCAGGAAACGGGTTTCAGGTTACAATGAGCAGTTCTTC

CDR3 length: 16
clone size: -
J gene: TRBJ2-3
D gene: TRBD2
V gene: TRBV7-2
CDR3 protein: CASSVAGGYRTDTQYF
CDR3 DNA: TGTGCCAGCAGCGTAGCGGGGGGGTACCGCACAGATACGCAGTATTTT

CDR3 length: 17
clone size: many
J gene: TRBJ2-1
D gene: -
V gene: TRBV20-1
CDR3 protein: CSARDQGGSGSYNEQFF
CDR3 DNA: TGCAGTGCTAGAGATCAGGGTGGGAGTGGCTCCTACAATGAGCAGTTCTTC

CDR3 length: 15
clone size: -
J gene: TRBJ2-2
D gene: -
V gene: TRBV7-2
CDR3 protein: CASSLIGPNTGELFF
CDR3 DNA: TGTGCCAGCAGCCTTATAGGACCTAACACCGGGGAGCTGTTTTTT

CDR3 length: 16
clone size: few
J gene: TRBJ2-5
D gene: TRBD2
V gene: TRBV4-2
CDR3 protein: CASSQATSGRTGEQYF
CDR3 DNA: TGTGCCAGCAGCCAAGCAACTAGCGGGAGGACTGGGGAGCAGTACTTC

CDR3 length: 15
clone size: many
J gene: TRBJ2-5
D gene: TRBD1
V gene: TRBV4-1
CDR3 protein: CASSLEGTALETQYF
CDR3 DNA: TGCGCCAGCAGCCTAGAAGGGACAGCCTTGGAGACCCAGTACTTC

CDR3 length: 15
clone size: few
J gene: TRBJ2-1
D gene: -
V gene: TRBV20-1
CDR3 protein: CSASPTERPYNEQFF
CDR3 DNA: TGCAGTGCTAGTCCCACCGAGAGGCCCTACAATGAGCAGTTCTTC

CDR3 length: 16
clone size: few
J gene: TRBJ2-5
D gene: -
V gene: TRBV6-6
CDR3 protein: CASTSPQADQRETQYF
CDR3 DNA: TGTGCCAGCACCTCACCCCAGGCGGACCAAAGGGAGACCCAGTACTTC

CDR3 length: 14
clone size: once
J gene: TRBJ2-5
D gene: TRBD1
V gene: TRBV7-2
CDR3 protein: CASSPTGAGGTQYF
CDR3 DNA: TGTGCCAGCAGCCCGACAGGGGCAGGGGGGACCCAGTACTTC

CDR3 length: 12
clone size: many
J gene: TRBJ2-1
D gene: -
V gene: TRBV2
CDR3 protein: CASREEGREQFF
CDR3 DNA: TGTGCCAGCAGGGAGGAAGGGCGTGAGCAGTTCTTC

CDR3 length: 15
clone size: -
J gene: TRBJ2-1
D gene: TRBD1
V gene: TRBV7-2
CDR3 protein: CASSSLGQGYNEQFF
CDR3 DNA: TGTGCCAGCAGCTCCCTGGGACAGGGTTACAATGAGCAGTTCTTC

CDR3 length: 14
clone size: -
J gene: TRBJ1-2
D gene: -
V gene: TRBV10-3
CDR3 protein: CAISEAISNYGYTF
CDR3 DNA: TGTGCCATCAGCGAAGCAATTTCGAACTATGGCTACACCTTC

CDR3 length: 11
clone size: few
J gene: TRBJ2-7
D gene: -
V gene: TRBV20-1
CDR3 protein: CSVRENYEQYF
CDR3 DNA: TGCAGTGTCAGGGAAAACTACGAGCAGTACTTC

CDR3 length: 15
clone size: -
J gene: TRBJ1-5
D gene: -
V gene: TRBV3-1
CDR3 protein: CASSQAGRLNQPQHF
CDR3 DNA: TGTGCCAGCAGCCAAGCGGGACGCCTCAATCAGCCCCAGCATTTT

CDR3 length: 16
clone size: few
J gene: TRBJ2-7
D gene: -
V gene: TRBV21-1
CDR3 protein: CASSKARGLSSYEQYF
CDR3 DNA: TGTGCCAGCAGCAAAGCCCGGGGTCTTAGCTCCTACGAGCAGTACTTC

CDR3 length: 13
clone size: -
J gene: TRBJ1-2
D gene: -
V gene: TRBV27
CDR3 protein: CASSGRPSYGYTF
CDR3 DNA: TGTGCCAGCAGCGGGAGACCGAGCTATGGCTACACCTTC

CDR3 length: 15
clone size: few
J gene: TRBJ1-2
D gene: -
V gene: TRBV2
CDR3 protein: CASSELDENGYGYTF
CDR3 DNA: TGTGCCAGCAGTGAATTGGATGAAAACGGCTATGGCTACACCTTC

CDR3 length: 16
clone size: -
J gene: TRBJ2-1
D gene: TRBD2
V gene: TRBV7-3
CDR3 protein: CASGLDGGGARNEQFF
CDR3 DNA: TGTGCCAGCGGCTTAGACGGGGGGGGCGCACGGAATGAGCAGTTCTTC

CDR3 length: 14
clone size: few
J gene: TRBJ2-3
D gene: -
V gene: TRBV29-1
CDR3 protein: CSVTGIQITDTQYF
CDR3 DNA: TGCAGCGTGACCGGGATACAGATAACAGATACGCAGTATTTT

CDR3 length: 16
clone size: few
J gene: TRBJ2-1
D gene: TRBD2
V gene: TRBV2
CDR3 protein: CASSRVRLAARNEQFF
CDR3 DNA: TGTGCCAGCAGTAGGGTCCGACTAGCGGCCCGCAATGAGCAGTTCTTC

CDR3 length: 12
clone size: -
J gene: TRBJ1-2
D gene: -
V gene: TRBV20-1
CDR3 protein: CSARVTAYGYTF
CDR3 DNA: TGCAGTGCTAGAGTGACAGCCTATGGCTACACCTTC

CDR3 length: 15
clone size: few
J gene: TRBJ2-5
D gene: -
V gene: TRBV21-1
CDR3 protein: CASSKVWTGPSAQYF
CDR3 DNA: TGTGCCAGCAGCAAAGTATGGACAGGGCCCTCGGCCCAGTACTTC

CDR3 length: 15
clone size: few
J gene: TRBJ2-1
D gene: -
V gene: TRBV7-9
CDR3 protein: CASSLESGAYNEQFF
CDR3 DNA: TGTGCCAGCAGCTTAGAGTCAGGGGCATACAATGAGCAGTTCTTC

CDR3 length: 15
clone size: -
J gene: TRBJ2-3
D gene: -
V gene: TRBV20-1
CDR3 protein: CSAIRDWRTSDTQYF
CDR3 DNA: TGCAGTGCTATTAGGGACTGGAGGACCTCAGATACGCAGTATTTT

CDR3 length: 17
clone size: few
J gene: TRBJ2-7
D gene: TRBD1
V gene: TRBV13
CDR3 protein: CASSLARADRGSYEQYF
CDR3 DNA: TGTGCCAGCAGCTTAGCTAGGGCGGACAGGGGGTCCTACGAGCAGTACTTC

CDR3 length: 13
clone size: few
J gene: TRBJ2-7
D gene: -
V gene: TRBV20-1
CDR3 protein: CSASADRTYEQYF
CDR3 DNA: TGCAGTGCTTCGGCCGACAGGACCTACGAGCAGTACTTC

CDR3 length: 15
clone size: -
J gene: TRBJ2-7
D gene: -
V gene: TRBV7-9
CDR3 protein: CASSLAPGTNYEQYF
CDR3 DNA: TGTGCCAGCAGCTTAGCTCCCGGGACAAACTACGAGCAGTACTTC

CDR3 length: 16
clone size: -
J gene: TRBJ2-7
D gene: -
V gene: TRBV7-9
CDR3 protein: CASSLLLRREYYEQYF
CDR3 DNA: TGTGCCAGCAGCTTACTCCTGCGGCGGGAATACTACGAGCAGTACTTC